The clone carrying this TCR beta chain was detected only a few times. The target antigen is unknown. Nobody among the patients had been given any treatment before thyroid surgery. This sample stems from a study of metastatic and nonmetastatic thyroid tumors. Study information: Both malignant and benign thyroid patients supplied peripheral blood and tumor or nodule tissue samples, across which the repertoires of these patients were then compared. Whole-study findings and limits: Malignant thyroid tumors reportedly had TCR beta diversity that was significantly higher than in benign nodules, in blood and tumor.

In the study's own analysis: It was from CDR3 differences across clinicopathological groups that a distant-metastasis classifier for papillary thyroid cancer was built. TCRdb re-clonotyped the PCR reads through MiXCR. Here the V and J calls rest on TCRdb's processing, not on the authors' analysis. This table has approximately 34,000 clones, roughly 18% appearing once. The ends lost 8 bases at V and 10 bases at J; junction bases unmatched: 17. Germline V CDR1 and CDR2: MDHEN, SYDVKM. This CDR3 comprises 15 residues. Specimen: blood. V gene TRBV28 combines with J gene TRBJ2-1; 7 bases fit TRBD2. The receptor's source is a female donor with papillary thyroid cancer or a benign thyroid nodule (not recorded which). Some clones in this sample may be carry-over from other donors' samples. CDR3 in amino acids: CASGSPSASGWEQFF. The CDR3 region has the DNA TGTGCCAGCGGTTCGCCCTCGGCTAGCGGTTGGGAGCAGTTCTTC.